The T cell receptor (beta chain) described here comes from a study of OX40 agonist ivuxolimab in advanced cancers. Whole-study context: The study gave patients intravenous ivuxolimab at 0.01 to 10 mg/kg every 2 weeks. Aged roughly 23 to 85 with a mean of roughly 65 years, they were about 80% male.

CDR3 size: 14 residues. Germline CDR1 MNHEY, CDR2 SMNVEV (reference sequence). V lost 4 bases to trimming and J lost 5 bases, with 14 bases between them. As regards this clone: What it binds is unknown.

Sequenced by immunoSEQ multiplex PCR; TCRdb stores in-frame clones only, minus some. Altogether more than 55,000 clones are present, 85% to 90% being singletons, with the ten largest covering roughly 4%. Study-wide points: Among patients with partial responses at 0.1-3.0 mg/kg, clonal expansion was among the lowest.

The receptor's source is an adult with an advanced solid tumor such as melanoma, head and neck, liver or kidney cancer. The sample in question was CD4+ or CD8+ T cells sorted from blood, obtained in a trial of the OX40 agonist ivuxolimab. This rearrangement joins TRBV27 to TRBJ2-5; D assignment may be TRBD1 or TRBD2 (5 bases each). The CDR3 DNA is TGTGCCAGCAGTTCCCAGGGAGTTAGGGAGACCCAGTACTTC. Its protein is CASSSQGVRETQYF.